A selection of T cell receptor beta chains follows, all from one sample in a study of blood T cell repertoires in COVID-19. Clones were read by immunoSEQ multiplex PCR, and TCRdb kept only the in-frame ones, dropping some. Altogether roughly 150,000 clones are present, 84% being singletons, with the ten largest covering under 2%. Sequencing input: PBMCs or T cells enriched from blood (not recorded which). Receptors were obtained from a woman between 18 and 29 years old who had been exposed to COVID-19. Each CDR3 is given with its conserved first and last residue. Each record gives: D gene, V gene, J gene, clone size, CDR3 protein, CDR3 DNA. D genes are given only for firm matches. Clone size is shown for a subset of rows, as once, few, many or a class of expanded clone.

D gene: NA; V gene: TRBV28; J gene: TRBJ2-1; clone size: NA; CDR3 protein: CASSALISVVNEQFF; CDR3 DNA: TGTGCCAGCAGTGCCCTCATTAGCGTAGTAAATGAGCAGTTCTTC
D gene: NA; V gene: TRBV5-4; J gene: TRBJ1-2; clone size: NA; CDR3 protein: CASSLRQDNYGYTF; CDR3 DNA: TGTGCCAGCAGCTTGAGACAGGATAACTATGGCTACACCTTC
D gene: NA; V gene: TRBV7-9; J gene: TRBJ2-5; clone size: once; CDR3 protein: CASSLGMETQYF; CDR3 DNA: TGTGCCAGCAGCTTAGGTATGGAGACCCAGTACTTC
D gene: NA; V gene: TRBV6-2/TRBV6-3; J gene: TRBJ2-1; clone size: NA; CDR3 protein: CASSLRRRDDEQFF; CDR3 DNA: TGTGCCAGCAGTTTAAGGAGGCGGGATGATGAGCAGTTCTTC
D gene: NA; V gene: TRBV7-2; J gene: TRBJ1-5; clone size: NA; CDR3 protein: CASSLYGGVRPQHF; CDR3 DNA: TGTGCCAGCAGCTTATACGGGGGGGTGAGGCCCCAGCATTTT
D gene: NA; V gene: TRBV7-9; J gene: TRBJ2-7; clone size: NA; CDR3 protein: CASSSRQEVYF; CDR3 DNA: TGTGCCAGCAGCTCGCGACAGGAGGTGTACTTC
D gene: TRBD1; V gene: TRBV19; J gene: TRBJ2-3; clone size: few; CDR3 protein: CASSSGQGNYRTDTQYF; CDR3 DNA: TGTGCCAGTAGTTCGGGACAGGGGAACTATCGCACAGATACGCAGTATTTT
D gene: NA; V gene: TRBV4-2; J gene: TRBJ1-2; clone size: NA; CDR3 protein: CASSQDPGGGYGYTF; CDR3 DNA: TGTGCCAGCAGCCAAGATCCGGGGGGAGGCTATGGCTACACCTTC
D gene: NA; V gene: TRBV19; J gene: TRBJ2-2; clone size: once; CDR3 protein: CASSIAGTGELFF; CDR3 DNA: TGTGCCAGTAGTATAGCCGGCACCGGGGAGCTGTTTTTT
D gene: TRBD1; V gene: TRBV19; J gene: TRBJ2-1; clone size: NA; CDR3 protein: CASSRGGDRGQWQFF; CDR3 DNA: TGTGCCAGTAGTCGAGGTGGGGACAGGGGTCAATGGCAGTTCTTC
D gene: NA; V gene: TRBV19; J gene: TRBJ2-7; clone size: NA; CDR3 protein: CASSILWAGAAYEQYF; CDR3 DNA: TGTGCCAGTAGTATTCTCTGGGCAGGGGCGGCCTACGAGCAGTACTTC
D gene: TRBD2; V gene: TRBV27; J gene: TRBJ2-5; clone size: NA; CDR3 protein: CASSSGRSDQETQYF; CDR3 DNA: TGTGCCAGCTCCTCCGGGAGGTCGGATCAAGAGACCCAGTACTTC
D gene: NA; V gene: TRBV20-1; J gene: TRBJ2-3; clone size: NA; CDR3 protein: CSASHRSTDTQYF; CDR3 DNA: TGCAGTGCTAGTCACAGGAGCACAGATACGCAGTATTTT
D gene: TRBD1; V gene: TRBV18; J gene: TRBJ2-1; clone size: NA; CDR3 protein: CASSSVLGQGRNEQFF; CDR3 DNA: TGTGCCAGCTCCTCAGTATTAGGACAGGGAAGAAATGAGCAGTTCTTC
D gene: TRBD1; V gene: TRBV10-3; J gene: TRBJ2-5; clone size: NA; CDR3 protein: CAIRGQGATETQYF; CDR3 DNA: TGTGCCATCAGGGGACAGGGGGCGACGGAGACCCAGTACTTC
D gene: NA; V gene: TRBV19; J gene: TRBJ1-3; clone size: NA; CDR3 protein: CASSIAGETGNTIYF; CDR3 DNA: TGTGCCAGTAGTATTGCGGGAGAAACTGGAAACACCATATATTTT
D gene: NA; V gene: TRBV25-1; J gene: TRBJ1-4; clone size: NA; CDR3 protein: CASSELRGSNEKLFF; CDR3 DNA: TGTGCCAGCAGTGAATTAAGGGGGTCTAATGAAAAACTGTTTTTT
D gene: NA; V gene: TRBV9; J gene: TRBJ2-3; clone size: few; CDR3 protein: CASSAQGGRVLTDTQYF; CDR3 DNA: TGTGCCAGCAGCGCCCAGGGGGGAAGGGTCCTCACAGATACGCAGTATTTT
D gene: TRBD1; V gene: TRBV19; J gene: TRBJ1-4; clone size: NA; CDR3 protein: CASYRTGVDEKLFF; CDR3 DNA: TGTGCCAGTTACCGGACAGGGGTAGATGAAAAACTGTTTTTT
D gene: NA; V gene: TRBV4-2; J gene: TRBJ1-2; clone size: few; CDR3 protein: CASSPKGQKIPGYTF; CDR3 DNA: TGTGCCAGCAGCCCAAAAGGACAGAAAATCCCTGGCTACACCTTC
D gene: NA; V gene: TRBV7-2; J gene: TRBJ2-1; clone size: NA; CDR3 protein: CASSSNRGYNEQFF; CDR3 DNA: TGTGCCAGCAGCTCCAACCGGGGCTACAATGAGCAGTTCTTC
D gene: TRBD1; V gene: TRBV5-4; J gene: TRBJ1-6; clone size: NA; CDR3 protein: CASSGDRVDSPLHF; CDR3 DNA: TGTGCCAGCAGCGGGGACAGGGTGGATTCACCCCTCCACTTT
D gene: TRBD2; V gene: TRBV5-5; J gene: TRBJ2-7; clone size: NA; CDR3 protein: CASSSGLAGNSYEQYF; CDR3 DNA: TGTGCCAGCAGCTCAGGACTAGCGGGGAACTCCTACGAGCAGTACTTC
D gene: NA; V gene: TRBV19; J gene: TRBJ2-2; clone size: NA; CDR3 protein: CATSSIREQTGELFF; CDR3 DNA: TGTGCCACCAGTAGTATCCGGGAGCAAACCGGGGAGCTGTTTTTT
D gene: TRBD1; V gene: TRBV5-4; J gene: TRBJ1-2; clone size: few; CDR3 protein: CASSSGQGGGYTF; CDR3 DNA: TGTGCCAGCAGCTCCGGACAGGGGGGCGGCTACACCTTC
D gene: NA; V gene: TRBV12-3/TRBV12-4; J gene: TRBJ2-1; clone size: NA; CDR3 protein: CASSWEREQFF; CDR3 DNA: TGTGCCAGCAGTTGGGAGCGTGAGCAGTTCTTC
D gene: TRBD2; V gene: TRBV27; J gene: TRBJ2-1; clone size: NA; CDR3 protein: CASSFYRTSDYNEQFF; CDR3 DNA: TGTGCCAGCAGTTTCTATAGGACTAGCGACTACAATGAGCAGTTCTTC
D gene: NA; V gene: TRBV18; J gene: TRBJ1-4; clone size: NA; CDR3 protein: CASSRAITGINEKLFF; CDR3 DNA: TGTGCCAGCTCACGAGCCATTACAGGAATTAATGAAAAACTGTTTTTT
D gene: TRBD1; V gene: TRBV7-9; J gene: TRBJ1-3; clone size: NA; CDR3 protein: CASSRTGTSSGNTIYF; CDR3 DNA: TGTGCCAGCAGCAGGACAGGGACGAGCTCTGGAAACACCATATATTTT
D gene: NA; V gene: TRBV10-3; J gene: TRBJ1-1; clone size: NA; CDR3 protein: CAISERQGNTEAFF; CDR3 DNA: TGTGCCATCAGTGAAAGGCAGGGAAACACTGAAGCTTTCTTT
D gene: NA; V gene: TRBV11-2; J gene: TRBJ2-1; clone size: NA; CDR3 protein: CASSFPADSSYNEQFF; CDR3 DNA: TGTGCCAGCAGCTTCCCCGCGGATAGCTCCTACAATGAGCAGTTCTTC
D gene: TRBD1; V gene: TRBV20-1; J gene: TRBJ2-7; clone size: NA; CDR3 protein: CSASRQGPYEQYF; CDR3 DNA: TGCAGTGCTAGTAGACAGGGCCCCTACGAGCAGTACTTC
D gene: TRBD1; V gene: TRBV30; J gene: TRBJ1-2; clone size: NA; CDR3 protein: CAWSVTGALGYTF; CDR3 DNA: TGTGCCTGGAGCGTAACAGGGGCCTTAGGCTACACCTTC
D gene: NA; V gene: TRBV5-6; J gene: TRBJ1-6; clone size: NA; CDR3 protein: CASTLMGSSYNSPLHF; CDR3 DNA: TGTGCCAGCACCTTAATGGGGAGCTCCTATAATTCACCCCTCCACTTT
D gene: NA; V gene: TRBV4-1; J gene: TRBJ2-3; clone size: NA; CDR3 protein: CASTYRILGTDTQYF; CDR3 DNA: TGCGCCAGCACATATCGGATCCTAGGCACAGATACGCAGTATTTT
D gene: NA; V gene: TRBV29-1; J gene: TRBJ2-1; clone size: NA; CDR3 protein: CSIVDTSYNEQFF; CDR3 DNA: TGCAGCATAGTGGACACCTCCTACAATGAGCAGTTCTTC
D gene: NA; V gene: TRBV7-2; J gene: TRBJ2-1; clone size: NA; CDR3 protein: CASSLTFPWQGSDEQFF; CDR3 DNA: TGTGCCAGCAGCTTAACCTTCCCCTGGCAGGGAAGTGATGAGCAGTTCTTC